Below, 18 T cell receptor beta chains from the same sample are listed, as sequenced in a study of blood T cell repertoires in COVID-19 (TCRdb year 2020). The library came from the immunoSEQ multiplex PCR assay. TCRdb re-hosts the immuneACCESS table, in-frame sequences only. Its copies lack some clones; in the studies checked, an unresolved V gene accounts for under half of them, and the cause for the rest is not known. The sample has 30,000 to 40,000 clones on record, approximately 91% of them singletons. About 2.3% of the sample is taken by the ten largest. Specimen: peripheral blood. Receptors were obtained from a human donor in a cohort sampled during active COVID-19.

This chain links TRBV6-6 with TRBJ1-4, with 7 bases lining up with TRBD1. The germline gives CDR1 MNHNY, CDR2 SVGAGI (reference sequence). The CDR3 covers 15 residues. V lost 0 bases, J lost 7 bases, and 5 bases stayed unmatched. CDR3 sequence (DNA): TGTGCCAGCAGTTACTCGACAGGGTTTAGTGAAAAACTGTTTTTT. This encodes CASSYSTGFSEKLFF.

The chain couples TRBV3-1 (or the pseudogene TRBV3-2) to TRBJ2-5; D possibly corresponds to TRBD2 (6 bases). The CDR3 contains 13 residues. Trimming took 5 bases from V and 1 from J, leaving 8 bases between them. Looked up from germline, CDR1 is LGHDT and CDR2 is YNNKEL (reference sequence). The CDR3, as DNA: TGTGCCAGCAGCAAGGGACTCCAAGAGACCCAGTACTTC. It yields the protein CASSKGLQETQYF.

The genes are TRBV2 and TRBJ1-3; no reliable D call. The CDR3 length is 15 residues. CDR1 and CDR2 (germline): SNHLY, FYNNEI. V lost 5 bases and J 7 bases, leaving 18 bases between the germline ends. The CDR3 sequence is CASSSRLDLGNTIYF. The CDR3 DNA is TGTGCCAGCAGTTCTCGACTCGACCTCGGTAACACCATATATTTT.

V and J are TRBV4-2 and TRBJ2-4; TRBD1 aligns across 8 bases. There are 15 residues in the CDR3. CDR1 is LGHNA, CDR2 YNFKEQ, per germline. V shed 0 bases, J shed 11 bases, and the junction held 9 bases outside the gene matches. In DNA form, the CDR3 reads TGTGCCAGCAGCCAAGACTGGGACAGGCAACCCGTTCAGTACTTC. Its translation: CASSQDWDRQPVQYF.

This clone was found a few times. This rearrangement joins TRBV6-5 to TRBJ1-4, with TRBD1 identical over 9 bases. The CDR3 loop spans 13 amino acids. CDR1 is MNHEY, CDR2 SVGAGI, per germline. Trimming cost V 6 bases and J 12 bases; bases outside gene matches: 8. CDR3 in amino acids: CASSRQGDGELFF. The CDR3 coding sequence is TGTGCCAGCAGCCGACAGGGGGATGGGGAACTGTTTTTT.

The rearrangement uses TRBV19 and TRBJ1-2; possibly TRBD1 for D (6 bases). V gave up 6 bases and J gave up 2 bases, with 16 bases separating them. This CDR3 is 15 amino acids long. The germline V gene has CDR1 LNHDA and CDR2 SQIVND (reference sequence). CDR3 sequence (DNA): TGTGCCAGTAGCCGCACAGGGATGGGAAACTATGGCTACACCTTC. Protein: CASSRTGMGNYGYTF.

In its sample, this clone was seen once. This chain links TRBV5-1 with TRBJ2-7, with TRBD2 identical over 8 bases. Germline CDR1 is SGHRS and CDR2 is YFSETQ. Losses at the gene ends were 1 base for V and 2 bases for J; bases not matched to a gene: 5. The CDR3 is 15 residues long. CDR3 coding DNA: TGCGCCAGCAGCTTGAGCGCGGGGGGTACCTACGAGCAGTACTTC. As protein: CASSLSAGGTYEQYF.

The chain links TRBV5-5 to TRBJ2-7, with TRBD2 matching 8 bases. J gave up 2 bases and V 2 bases, and 9 bases lay outside the gene matches. CDR3 length: 16 residues. CDR1 SGHKS and CDR2 YYEKEE come from the germline V gene (reference sequence). The CDR3 sequence: CASSFRNQAGAYEQYF. Here the CDR3 DNA reads TGTGCCAGCAGCTTCCGGAATCAAGCGGGGGCCTACGAGCAGTACTTC.

V usage is TRBV30 and J usage is TRBJ2-3, with D perhaps matching TRBD1 (6 bases). Germline V gene data show CDR1 as GTSNPN and CDR2 as SVGIG (reference sequence). This CDR3 is 15 amino acids long. V was pared by 0 bases and J by 0 bases, with 10 bases between. Here the CDR3 reads CAWSVLGGSTDTQYF. CDR3 DNA: TGTGCCTGGAGTGTACTAGGGGGTAGCACAGATACGCAGTATTTT.

This clone showed up just once. This chain links TRBV23-1 with TRBJ1-4, with D possibly matching TRBD1 (5 bases). TRBV23-1 is treated as an ORF (open reading frame) with a function not yet certain. The CDR3 is 16 residues long. The V gene lost 6 bases and the J gene lost 4 bases, with 18 bases spanning the gap. Here the CDR3 DNA reads TGCGCCAGCAGCCAACAGGCCGGGGTCGGTAATGAAAAACTGTTTTTT. Translating gives CASSQQAGVGNEKLFF.

This sequence joins TRBV6-2 or TRBV6-3 and TRBJ2-3, with no clear D. This CDR3 has 12 amino acids. Trimming took 5 bases from V and 3 from J, leaving 6 bases between them. Germline V gene lookup returns CDR1 MNHEY and CDR2 SVGEGT. The CDR3 DNA reads as TGTGCCAGCAGTCCCCAAACAGATACGCAGTATTTT. It codes for CASSPQTDTQYF.

The chain links TRBV28 to TRBJ1-5; D remains ambiguous. Germline V gene sequence: CDR1 MDHEN, CDR2 SYDVKM. The ends were cut back, 8 bases at V and 0 bases at J, with 11 bases in the middle. This CDR3 has 14 residues. CDR3 in amino acids: CASSWSASNQPQHF. CDR3 nucleotide sequence: TGTGCCAGCTCCTGGAGCGCTAGCAATCAGCCCCAGCATTTT. The full variable domain, in which reference TRBV28 and TRBJ1-5 provide the parts outside the CDR3, is DVKVTQSSRYLVKRTGEKVFLECVQDMDHENMFWYRQDPGLGLRLIYFSYDVKMKEKGDIPEGYSVSREKKERFSLILESASTNQTSMYLCASSWSASNQPQHFGDGTRLSIL.

The chain carries TRBV4-1 and TRBJ1-2, with D possibly TRBD1 on 6 matching bases. Germline lookup yields CDR1 MGHRA and CDR2 YSYEKL. The CDR3 length is 15 residues. V lost 1 base and J lost 2, with 11 bases in between. The CDR3 nucleotides are TGCGCCAGCAGCCAAGCCTCGGACAGCAACTATGGCTACACCTTC. Protein sequence: CASSQASDSNYGYTF.

This clone was recorded once. The chain joins TRBV6-5 to TRBJ2-7, with D perhaps matching TRBD2 (5 bases). With 2 bases removed from V and 1 base from J, the gap between germline ends came to 6 bases. CDR1 and CDR2 (germline): MNHEY, SVGAGI. CDR3 length equals 13 residues. The CDR3 bases are TGTGCCAGCAGTTACCCGGGGTCCTACGAGCAGTACTTC. Its protein is CASSYPGSYEQYF.

In its sample, this clone was seen once. The chain has TRBV24-1 and TRBJ1-2; 8 bases align to TRBD1. The CDR3 sequence is 14 residues long. Unmatched junction bases numbered 2, after V lost 3 bases and J lost 3 bases. Germline V lookup: CDR1 KGHDR, CDR2 SFDVKD. The CDR3 DNA follows: TGTGCCACCAGTGATAACAGGGGGGACTATGGCTACACCTTC. It translates to CATSDNRGDYGYTF.

The chain is built from TRBV5-6 and TRBJ1-6; D call uncertain. Germline-derived CDR1 and CDR2 are SGHDT and YYEEEE. The length of the CDR3 is 14 residues. V lost 0 bases and J lost 5, with 6 bases in between. This CDR3 reads CASSLERDNSPLHF. The CDR3 coding sequence is TGTGCCAGCAGCTTGGAACGGGATAATTCACCCCTCCACTTT.

The gene calls are TRBV5-4 and TRBJ1-4; 7 nucleotides line up with TRBD1. CDR1 is SGHNT, CDR2 YYREEE, per germline (reference sequence). The CDR3 length is 14 residues. V shed 4 bases, J shed 5 bases, and the junction held 5 bases outside the gene matches. The chain's CDR3 is CASSRDSHNEKLFF. The CDR3, as DNA: TGTGCCAGCAGCCGGGACAGCCACAATGAAAAACTGTTTTTT.

This chain links TRBV6-1 with TRBJ1-5; the D is unclear. The V and J ends lost 2 bases and 7 bases respectively, with 12 bases between them. Germline V gives CDR1 MNHNS, CDR2 SASEGT. This CDR3 is 14 amino acids long. The DNA for the CDR3 is TGTGCCAGCAGTGAATCCCATGCGTACCAGCCCCAGCATTTT. It translates to CASSESHAYQPQHF.